The clone carrying this T cell receptor (beta chain) is a singleton in its sample. The antigen is undetermined. The CDR3 is made up of 15 amino acids. V dropped 7 bases and J dropped 5; count of bases not matched to a gene: 11. CDR1 is SQVTM and CDR2 is ANQGSEA in the germline V gene. This entry is derived from a study of post-analysis software for immune sequencing data. General observations from the study: Relative to controls, patients had about 5 TRBV segments at higher frequency, with TRBV5-6, TRBV5-1 and TRBV20-1 among these. By F measure, samples from a shared preparation batch strongly co-clustered.

cDNA libraries of TCR beta carried unique molecular identifiers. Researchers reported some 500,000 cDNA molecules coming from approximately 1 to 10 million T cells. TCRdb re-called the PCR reads with MiXCR, one entry per CDR3 protein. There are about 820,000 distinct CDR3 sequences in the sample; around 53% occur only once, and roughly 4.4% lies in the top ten. J is TRBJ2-5 and V is TRBV29-1; 12 nucleotides line up with TRBD1. The sequencing input was blood. This sequence originates from a girl aged 10-17 years with multiple sclerosis. The CDR3 DNA reads TGCAGCGCCCGACCCGGGACAGGGGGCGGTGAGACCCAGTACTTC. Its protein is CSARPGTGGGETQYF.